This TCR beta chain was sequenced in a study of CD8 T cells in ankylosing spondylitis. Broader study findings: A TCR beta motif of 8 or 9 highly homologous variants appeared characteristic of ankylosing spondylitis blood. The clones that were linked to disease were reported to be significantly enriched in matched synovial fluid samples from ankylosing spondylitis patients.

Only a few counts were recorded for this clonotype. Its antigen is undetermined. Generation of TCR beta libraries employed quantitative 5'-RACE incorporating molecular barcodes. TCRdb re-called the 5' RACE reads with MiXCR, one entry per CDR3 protein. This table holds 650,000 to 800,000 distinct CDR3 sequences, over 15% found once. This CDR3 has 15 amino acids. J gave up 2 bases and V 2 bases, and 6 bases lay outside the gene matches. Germline V gene sequence: CDR1 SGHRS, CDR2 YFSETQ. This chain links TRBV5-1 with TRBJ2-5, with 7 bases identical to TRBD2. The sample comprised blood, either unsorted or a sorted T cell fraction (not recorded which). The receptor comes from a male donor with ankylosing spondylitis. The CDR3 DNA is TGCGCCAGCAGCTTAACCCCTAGCGGACAAGAGACCCAGTACTTC. This gives the protein CASSLTPSGQETQYF.